This TCR beta chain was sequenced in a study of tumor and adjacent non-tumor tissue in lung cancer. Overall study: The patients, around 9 men and about five women, were about 30 to 85 with stage I to III disease.

Overall study results and limits: Top 100 clones took a larger repertoire share in normal lung.

No cell sorting was done before RNA was extracted from the tissue. Between August and November 2014, newly diagnosed, chemotherapy-naive lung cancer patients underwent thoracic surgery in China. A modified ARM-PCR protocol with three rounds of nested PCR amplified TCRbeta. TCRdb ran MiXCR on the multiplex PCR reads and lists one entry per CDR3 protein. The repertoire holds approximately 100,000 distinct CDR3 sequences, 75% seen once, with under 45% in the top ten. Worth noting for this clonotype: The antigen is unknown. No conserved phenylalanine or tryptophan is present at the end of the CDR3, so a read error is the likely explanation.

The sequencing input was lung tumor tissue. The sequence derives from a woman aged 55-70 years with non-small cell lung cancer.

Written as DNA, the CDR3 is TGCAGTGAAAAATCGGAGAGCACAGATACGCAGTATATT. This translates into CSEKSESTDTQYI. This chain links TRBV20-1 with TRBJ2-3, with D hard to call. The CDR3 contains 13 residues. V lost 7 bases and J lost 0, with 11 bases in between. Germline V gives CDR1 DFQATT, CDR2 SNEGSKA (reference sequence).